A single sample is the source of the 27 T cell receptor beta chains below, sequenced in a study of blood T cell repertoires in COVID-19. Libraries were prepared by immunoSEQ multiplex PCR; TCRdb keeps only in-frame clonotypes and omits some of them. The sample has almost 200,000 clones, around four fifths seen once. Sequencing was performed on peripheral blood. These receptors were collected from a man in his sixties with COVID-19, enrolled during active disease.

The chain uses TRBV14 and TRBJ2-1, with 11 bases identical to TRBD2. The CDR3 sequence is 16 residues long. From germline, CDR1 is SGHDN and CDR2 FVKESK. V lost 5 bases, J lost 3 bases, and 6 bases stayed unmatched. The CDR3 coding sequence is TGTGCCAGCAGCACCGTGGGACTAGCGGTCTACAATGAGCAGTTCTTC. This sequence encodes CASSTVGLAVYNEQFF.

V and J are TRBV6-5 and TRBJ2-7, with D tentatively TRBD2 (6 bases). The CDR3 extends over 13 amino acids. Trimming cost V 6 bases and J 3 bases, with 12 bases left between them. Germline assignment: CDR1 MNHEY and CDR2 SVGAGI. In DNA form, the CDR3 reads TGTGCCAGCAGGGAGGGGCAGGACTACGAGCAGTACTTC. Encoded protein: CASREGQDYEQYF.

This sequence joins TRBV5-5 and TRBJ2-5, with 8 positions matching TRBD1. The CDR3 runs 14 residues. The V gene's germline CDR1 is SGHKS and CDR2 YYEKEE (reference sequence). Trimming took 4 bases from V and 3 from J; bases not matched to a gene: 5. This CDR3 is CASSTPTGEETQYF. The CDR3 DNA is TGTGCCAGCAGCACCCCGACAGGGGAAGAGACCCAGTACTTC.

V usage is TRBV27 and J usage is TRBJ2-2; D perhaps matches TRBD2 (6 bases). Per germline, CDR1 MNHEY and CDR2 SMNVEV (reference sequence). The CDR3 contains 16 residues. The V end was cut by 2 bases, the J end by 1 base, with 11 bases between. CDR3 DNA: TGTGCCAGCAGTTTAGTAGCGGCATGGAACACCGGGGAGCTGTTTTTT. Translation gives CASSLVAAWNTGELFF.

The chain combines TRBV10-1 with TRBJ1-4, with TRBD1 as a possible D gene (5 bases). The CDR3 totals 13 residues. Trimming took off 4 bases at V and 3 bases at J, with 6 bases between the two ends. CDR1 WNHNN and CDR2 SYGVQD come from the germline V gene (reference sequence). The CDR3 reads CASSARANEKLFF. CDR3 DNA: TGCGCCAGCAGTGCCAGGGCTAATGAAAAACTGTTTTTT.

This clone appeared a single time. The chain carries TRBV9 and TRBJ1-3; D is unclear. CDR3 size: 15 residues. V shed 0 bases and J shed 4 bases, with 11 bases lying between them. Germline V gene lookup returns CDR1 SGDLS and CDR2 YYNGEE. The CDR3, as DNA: TGTGCCAGCAGCGTAGCCGAACACCAGGGAAACACCATATATTTT. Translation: CASSVAEHQGNTIYF.

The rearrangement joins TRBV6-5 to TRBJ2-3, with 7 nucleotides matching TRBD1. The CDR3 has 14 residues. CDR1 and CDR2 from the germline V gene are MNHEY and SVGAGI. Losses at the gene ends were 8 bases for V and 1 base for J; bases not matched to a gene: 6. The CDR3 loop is CASQPGQRTDTQYF. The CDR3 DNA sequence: TGTGCCAGCCAACCGGGACAGCGCACAGATACGCAGTATTTT.

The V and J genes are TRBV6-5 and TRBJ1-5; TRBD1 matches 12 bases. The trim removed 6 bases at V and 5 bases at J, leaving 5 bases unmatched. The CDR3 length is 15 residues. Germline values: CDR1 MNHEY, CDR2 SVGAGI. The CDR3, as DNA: TGTGCCAGCAGAGCCGGGACAGGGGGCGATCAGCCCCAGCATTTT. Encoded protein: CASRAGTGGDQPQHF.

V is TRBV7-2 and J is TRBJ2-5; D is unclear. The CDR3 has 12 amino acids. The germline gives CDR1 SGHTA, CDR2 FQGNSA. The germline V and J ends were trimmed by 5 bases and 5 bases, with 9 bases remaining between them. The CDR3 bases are TGTGCCAGCAGCCGCGCTTCGGAGACCCAGTACTTC. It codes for CASSRASETQYF.

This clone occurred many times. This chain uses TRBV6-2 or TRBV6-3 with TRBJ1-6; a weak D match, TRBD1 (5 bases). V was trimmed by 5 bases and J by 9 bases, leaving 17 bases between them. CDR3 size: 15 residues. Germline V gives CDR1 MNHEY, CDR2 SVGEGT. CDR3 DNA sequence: TGTGCCAGCAGTAGTCCGGGACGGGAGAGTTCACCCCTCCACTTT. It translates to CASSSPGRESSPLHF.

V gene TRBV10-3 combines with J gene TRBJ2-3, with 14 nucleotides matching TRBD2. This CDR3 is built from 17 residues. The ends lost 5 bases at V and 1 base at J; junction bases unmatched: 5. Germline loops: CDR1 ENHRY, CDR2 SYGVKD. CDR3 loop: CAISRLAGGRGTDTQYF. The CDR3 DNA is TGTGCCATCAGTAGACTAGCGGGAGGGCGTGGCACAGATACGCAGTATTTT.

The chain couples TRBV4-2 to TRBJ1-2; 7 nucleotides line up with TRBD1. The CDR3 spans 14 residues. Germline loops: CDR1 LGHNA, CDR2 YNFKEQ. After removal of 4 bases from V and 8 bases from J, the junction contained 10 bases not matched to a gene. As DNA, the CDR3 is TGTGCCAGCAGCCCCGAGAGGGGGCGAGGGGGCTACACCTTC. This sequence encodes CASSPERGRGGYTF.

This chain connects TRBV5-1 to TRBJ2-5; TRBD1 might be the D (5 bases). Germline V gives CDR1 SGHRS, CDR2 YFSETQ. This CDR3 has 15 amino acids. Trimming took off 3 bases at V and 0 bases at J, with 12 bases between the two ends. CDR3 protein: CASSWGQGNQETQYF. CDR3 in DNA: TGCGCCAGCAGCTGGGGTCAGGGAAACCAAGAGACCCAGTACTTC.

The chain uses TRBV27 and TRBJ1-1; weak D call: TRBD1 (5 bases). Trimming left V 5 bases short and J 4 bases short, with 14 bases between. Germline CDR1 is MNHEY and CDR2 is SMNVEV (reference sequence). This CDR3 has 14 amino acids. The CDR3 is CASSLTAYFTEAFF. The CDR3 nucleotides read TGTGCCAGCAGTCTGACAGCTTATTTCACTGAAGCTTTCTTT.

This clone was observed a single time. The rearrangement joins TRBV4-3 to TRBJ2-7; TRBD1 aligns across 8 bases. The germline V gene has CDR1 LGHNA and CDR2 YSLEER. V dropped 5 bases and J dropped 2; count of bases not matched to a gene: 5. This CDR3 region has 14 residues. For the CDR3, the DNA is TGCGCCAGCAGCTCCGGGACAGGCCCCTACGAGCAGTACTTC. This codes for CASSSGTGPYEQYF.

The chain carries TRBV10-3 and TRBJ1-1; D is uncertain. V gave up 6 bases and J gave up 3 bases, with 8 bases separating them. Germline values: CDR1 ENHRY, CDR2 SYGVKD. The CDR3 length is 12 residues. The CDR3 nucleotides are TGTGCCATCAGGAGGAAGGACACTGAAGCTTTCTTT. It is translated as CAIRRKDTEAFF.

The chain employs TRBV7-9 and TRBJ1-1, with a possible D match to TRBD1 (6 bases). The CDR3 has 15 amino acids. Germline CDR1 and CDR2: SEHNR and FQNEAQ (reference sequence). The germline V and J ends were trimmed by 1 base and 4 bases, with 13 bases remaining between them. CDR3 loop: CASSLGGQTGTEAFF. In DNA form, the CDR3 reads TGTGCCAGCAGCTTAGGGGGGCAGACTGGCACTGAAGCTTTCTTT.

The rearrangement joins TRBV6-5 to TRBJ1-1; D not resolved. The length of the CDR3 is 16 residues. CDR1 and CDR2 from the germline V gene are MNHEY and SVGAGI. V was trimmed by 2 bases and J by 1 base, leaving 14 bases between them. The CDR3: CASSYLPGGRNTEAFF. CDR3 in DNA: TGTGCCAGCAGTTACCTCCCCGGAGGCCGGAACACTGAAGCTTTCTTT.

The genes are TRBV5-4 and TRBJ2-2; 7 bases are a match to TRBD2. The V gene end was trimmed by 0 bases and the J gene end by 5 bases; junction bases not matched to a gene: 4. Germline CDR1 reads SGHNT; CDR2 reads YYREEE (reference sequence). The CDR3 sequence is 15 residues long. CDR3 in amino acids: CASSLAGRGTGELFF. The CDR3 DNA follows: TGTGCCAGCAGCTTGGCAGGGAGGGGTACCGGGGAGCTGTTTTTT.

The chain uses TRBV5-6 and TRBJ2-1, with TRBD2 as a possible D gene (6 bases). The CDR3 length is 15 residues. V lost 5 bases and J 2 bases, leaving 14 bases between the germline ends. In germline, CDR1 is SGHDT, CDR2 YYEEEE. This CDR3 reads CASSRGLATYNEQFF. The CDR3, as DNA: TGTGCCAGCAGTCGCGGGCTAGCGACCTACAATGAGCAGTTCTTC.

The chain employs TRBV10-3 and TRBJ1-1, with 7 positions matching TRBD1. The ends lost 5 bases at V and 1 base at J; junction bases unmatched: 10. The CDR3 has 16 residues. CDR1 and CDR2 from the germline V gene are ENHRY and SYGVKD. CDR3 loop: CAISSRVTGRNTEAFF. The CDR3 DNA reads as TGTGCCATCAGTTCTCGGGTGACAGGGAGGAACACTGAAGCTTTCTTT.

The CDR3 loop reads CASSMTEGQGGAGNQPQHF. In DNA, the CDR3 is TGTGCCAGTAGTATGACAGAGGGTCAGGGGGGCGCGGGCAATCAGCCCCAGCATTTT. V and J are TRBV19 and TRBJ1-5; 7 nucleotides match TRBD1. With V trimmed by 3 bases and J by 2 bases, 16 bases remained unmatched. CDR1 is LNHDA, CDR2 SQIVND, per germline (reference sequence). CDR3 size: 19 residues.

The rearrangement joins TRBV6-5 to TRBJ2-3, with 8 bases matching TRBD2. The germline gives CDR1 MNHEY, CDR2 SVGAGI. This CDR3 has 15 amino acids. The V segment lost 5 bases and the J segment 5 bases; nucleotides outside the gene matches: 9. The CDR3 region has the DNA TGTGCCAGCAGTCACCCACCTAGCGGGCGAGATACGCAGTATTTT. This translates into CASSHPPSGRDTQYF.

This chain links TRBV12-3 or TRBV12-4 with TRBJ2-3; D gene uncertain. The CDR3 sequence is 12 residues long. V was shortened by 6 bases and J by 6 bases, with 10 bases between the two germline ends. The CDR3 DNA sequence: TGTGCCAGCAGACCCCAGGCGGATACGCAGTATTTT. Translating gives CASRPQADTQYF.

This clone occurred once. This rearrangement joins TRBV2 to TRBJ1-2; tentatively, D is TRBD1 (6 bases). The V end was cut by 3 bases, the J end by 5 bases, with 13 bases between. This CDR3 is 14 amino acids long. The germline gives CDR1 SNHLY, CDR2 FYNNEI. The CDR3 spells CASSDGQRTYGYTF. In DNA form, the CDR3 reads TGTGCCAGCAGTGACGGACAGCGAACATATGGCTACACCTTC.

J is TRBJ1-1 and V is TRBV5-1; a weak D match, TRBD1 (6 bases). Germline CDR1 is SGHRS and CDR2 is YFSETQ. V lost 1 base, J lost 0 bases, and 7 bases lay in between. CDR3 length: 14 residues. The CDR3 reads CASSLHRVNTEAFF. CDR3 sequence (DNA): TGCGCCAGCAGCTTGCACAGGGTGAACACTGAAGCTTTCTTT.

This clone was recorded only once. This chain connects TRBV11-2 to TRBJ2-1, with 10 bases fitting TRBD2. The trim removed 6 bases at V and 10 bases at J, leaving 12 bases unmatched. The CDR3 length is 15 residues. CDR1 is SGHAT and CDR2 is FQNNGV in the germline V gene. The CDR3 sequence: CASRPPGLANEEQFF. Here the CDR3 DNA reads TGTGCCAGCAGACCGCCGGGACTAGCGAATGAAGAGCAGTTCTTC. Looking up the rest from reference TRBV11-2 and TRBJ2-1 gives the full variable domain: EAGVAQSPRYKIIEKRQSVAFWCNPISGHATLYWYQQILGQGPKLLIQFQNNGVVDDSQLPKDRFSAERLKGVDSTLKIQPAKLEDSAVYLCASRPPGLANEEQFFGPGTRLTVL.